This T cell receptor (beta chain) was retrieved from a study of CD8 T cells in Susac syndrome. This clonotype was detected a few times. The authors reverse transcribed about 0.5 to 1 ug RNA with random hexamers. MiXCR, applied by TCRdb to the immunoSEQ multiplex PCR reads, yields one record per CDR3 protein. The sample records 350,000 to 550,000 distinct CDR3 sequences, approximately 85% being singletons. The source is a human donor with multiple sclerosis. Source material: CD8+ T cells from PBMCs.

The CDR3 here is CASSQEGGYTEAFF. The CDR3 DNA follows: TGCGCCAGCAGCCAAGAAGGGGGATACACTGAAGCTTTCTTT. The chain carries TRBV4-1 and TRBJ1-1, with D tentatively TRBD1 (6 bases). CDR1 is MGHRA, CDR2 YSYEKL, per germline. The CDR3 covers 14 residues. The V and J ends lost 0 bases and 3 bases respectively, with 8 bases between them.